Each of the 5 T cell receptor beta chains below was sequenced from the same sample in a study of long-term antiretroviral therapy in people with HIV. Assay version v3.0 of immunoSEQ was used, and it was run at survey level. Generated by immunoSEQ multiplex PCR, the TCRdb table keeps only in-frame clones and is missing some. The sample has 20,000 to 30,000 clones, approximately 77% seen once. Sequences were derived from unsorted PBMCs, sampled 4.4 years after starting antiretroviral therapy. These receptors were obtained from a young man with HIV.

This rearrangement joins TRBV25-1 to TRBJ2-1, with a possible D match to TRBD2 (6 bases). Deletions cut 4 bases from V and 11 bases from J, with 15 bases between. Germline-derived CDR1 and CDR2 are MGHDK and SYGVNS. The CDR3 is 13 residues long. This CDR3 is CASSGGWAGKQFF. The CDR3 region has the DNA TGTGCCAGCAGTGGGGGGTGGGCGGGAAAGCAGTTCTTC.

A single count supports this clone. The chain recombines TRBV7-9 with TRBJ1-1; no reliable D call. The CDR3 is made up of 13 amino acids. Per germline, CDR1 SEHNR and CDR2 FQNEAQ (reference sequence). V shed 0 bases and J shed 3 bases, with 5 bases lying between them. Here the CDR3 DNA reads TGTGCCAGCAGCTTAGCTTGGGACACTGAAGCTTTCTTT. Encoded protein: CASSLAWDTEAFF. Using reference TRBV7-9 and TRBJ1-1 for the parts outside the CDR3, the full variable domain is DTGVSQNPRHKITKRGQNVTFRCDPISEHNRLYWYRQTLGQGPEFLTYFQNEAQLEKSRLLSDRFSAERPKGSFSTLEIQRTEQGDSAMYLCASSLAWDTEAFFGQGTRLTVV.

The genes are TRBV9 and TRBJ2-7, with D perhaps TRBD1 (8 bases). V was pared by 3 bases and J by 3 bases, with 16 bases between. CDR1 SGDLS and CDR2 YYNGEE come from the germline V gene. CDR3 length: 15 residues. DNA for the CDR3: TGTGCCAGCAGCGCCTCGACAGGGGAGGGCTACGAGCAGTACTTC. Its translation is CASSASTGEGYEQYF.

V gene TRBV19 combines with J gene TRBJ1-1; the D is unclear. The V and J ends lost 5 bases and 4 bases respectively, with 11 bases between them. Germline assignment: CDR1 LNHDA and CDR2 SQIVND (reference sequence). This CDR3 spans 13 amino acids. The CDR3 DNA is TGTGCCAGTAGTCAGGTGTCGAGCACTGAAGCTTTCTTT. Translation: CASSQVSSTEAFF.

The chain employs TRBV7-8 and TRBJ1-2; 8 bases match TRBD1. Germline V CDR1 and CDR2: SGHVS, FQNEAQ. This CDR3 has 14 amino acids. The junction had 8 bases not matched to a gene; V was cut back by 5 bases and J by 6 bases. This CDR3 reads CASSIGQGGHGYTF. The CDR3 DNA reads TGTGCCAGCAGCATAGGACAGGGAGGTCATGGCTACACCTTC.